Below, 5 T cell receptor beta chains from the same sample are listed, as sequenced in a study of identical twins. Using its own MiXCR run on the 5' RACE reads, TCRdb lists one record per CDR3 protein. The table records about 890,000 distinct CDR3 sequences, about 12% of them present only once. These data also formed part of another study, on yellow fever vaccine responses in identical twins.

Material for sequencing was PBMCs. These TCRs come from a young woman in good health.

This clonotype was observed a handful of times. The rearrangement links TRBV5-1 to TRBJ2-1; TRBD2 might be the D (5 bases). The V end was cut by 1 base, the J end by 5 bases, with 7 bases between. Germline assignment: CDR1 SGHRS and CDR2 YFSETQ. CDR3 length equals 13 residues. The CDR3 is CASSLFGDNEQFF. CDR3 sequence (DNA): TGCGCCAGCAGCTTGTTCGGGGACAATGAGCAGTTCTTC.

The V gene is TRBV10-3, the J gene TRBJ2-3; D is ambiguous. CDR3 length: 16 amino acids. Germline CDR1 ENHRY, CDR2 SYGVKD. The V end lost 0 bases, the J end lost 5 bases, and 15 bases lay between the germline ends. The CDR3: CAISESSLDLLDTQYF. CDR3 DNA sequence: TGTGCCATCAGTGAGTCCAGTCTCGACCTTTTAGATACGCAGTATTTT.

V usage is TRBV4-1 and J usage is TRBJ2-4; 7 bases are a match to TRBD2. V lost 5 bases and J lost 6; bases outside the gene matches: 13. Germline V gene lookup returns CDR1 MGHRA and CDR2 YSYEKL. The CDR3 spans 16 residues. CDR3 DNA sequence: TGCGCCAGCAGCTCAAACCCCCTAGCGGAGGGAAACATTCAGTACTTC. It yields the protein CASSSNPLAEGNIQYF.

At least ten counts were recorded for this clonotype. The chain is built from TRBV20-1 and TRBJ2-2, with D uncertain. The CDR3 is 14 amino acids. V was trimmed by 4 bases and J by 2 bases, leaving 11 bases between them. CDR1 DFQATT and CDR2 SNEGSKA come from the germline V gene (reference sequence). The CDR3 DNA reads TGCAGTGCTATGGAAGAGAGTAACACCGGGGAGCTGTTTTTT. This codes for CSAMEESNTGELFF.

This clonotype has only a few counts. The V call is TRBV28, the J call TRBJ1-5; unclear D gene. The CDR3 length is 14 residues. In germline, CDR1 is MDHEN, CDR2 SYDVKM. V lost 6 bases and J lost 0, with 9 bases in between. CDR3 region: CASRTIHSNQPQHF. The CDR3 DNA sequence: TGTGCCAGCAGAACGATTCATAGCAATCAGCCCCAGCATTTT.